A few counts support the clone carrying this TCR beta chain. The data originate from a study of early T cells in non-severe SARS-CoV-2 infection. Study-wide context: With bulk RNA from unsorted whole blood as input, sequencing yielded unpaired chains.

Trimming pared 0 bases from V and 8 bases from J, leaving 13 bases between. Germline lookup yields CDR1 SGHDN and CDR2 FVKESK. This CDR3 is built from 14 residues. The TCR library protocol was used to attach unique molecular identifiers. These identifiers were attached to individual cDNA molecules. TCRdb re-derived calls from the 5' RACE reads in MiXCR, one entry per CDR3 protein. The table has roughly 34,000 distinct CDR3 sequences, roughly 7.1% seen once; the top ten hold 10% to 15%. The sequences come from whole blood, collected at baseline. The source is an adult who was a healthcare worker with PCR-confirmed SARS-CoV-2 infection or an uninfected control (not recorded which). The chain carries TRBV14 and TRBJ1-2; D gene ambiguous. CDR3 nucleotides: TGTGCCAGCAGCCAAGATTTCGGGCCGAGAGGCTACACCTTC. It yields the protein CASSQDFGPRGYTF. The variable domain in full, with the rest retrieved from reference TRBV14 and TRBJ1-2, is EAGVTQFPSHSVIEKGQTVTLRCDPISGHDNLYWYRRVMGKEIKFLLHFVKESKQDESGMPNNRFLAERTGGTYSTLKVQPAELEDSGVYFCASSQDFGPRGYTFGSGTRLTVV.